This T cell receptor (beta chain) derives from a study of PD-L1 blockade in urothelial cancer. V shed 6 bases, J shed 7 bases, and the junction held 9 bases outside the gene matches. This CDR3 comprises 15 residues. Germline CDR1 reads LNHDA; CDR2 reads SQIVND (reference sequence). Measured with immunoSEQ multiplex PCR; TCRdb has only the in-frame clones, and not every one. The sample includes 70,000 to 90,000 clones, around 80% seen only once; the top ten take more than 8%. The receptor was derived from a man aged 70-80 years with urothelial cancer. The chain combines TRBV19 with TRBJ1-4; TRBD1 agrees at 9 bases. This sample comprised PBMCs, obtained around atezolizumab (anti-PD-L1) treatment. In DNA, the CDR3 is TGTGCCAGTAGCTCCGCGACAGGGGGGTTTGAAAAACTGTTTTTT. This codes for CASSSATGGFEKLFF.